This passage covers 16 T cell receptor beta chains from one sample sequenced in a study of vaccination effects on CD4 cells after COVID-19. For these TCRs, the target antigens are not known. Profiled with immunoSEQ multiplex PCR; TCRdb holds only in-frame clones, not every one. The sample records tens of thousands of clones, 74% being singletons. Viral peptide pools were used in the ViraFEST assay to expand antigen-specific CD4+ T cells, and sequencing came afterward. Researchers isolated CD4+ T cells once approximately eleven days of culture had elapsed. Two-dose BNT162b2 or mRNA-1273 vaccination was given to participants. The sample consisted of CD4+ T cells from PBMCs cultured with HCoV-229E spike peptides, taken after COVID-19 vaccination. Source of these receptors: a human donor who received a COVID-19 vaccine.

This clone was observed a handful of times. The chain couples TRBV6-5 to TRBJ2-3, with a weak D call TRBD2 (6 bases). This CDR3 is built from 15 residues. Trimming left V 5 bases short and J 2 bases short, with 14 bases between. CDR1 is MNHEY and CDR2 is SVGAGI in the germline V gene. Written as DNA, the CDR3 is TGTGCCAGCAGTCTGACTAGAAGAGTCACAGATACGCAGTATTTT. This translates into CASSLTRRVTDTQYF.

V is TRBV6-4 and J is TRBJ1-4; 8 bases map to TRBD1. Germline trimming cut 6 bases from V and 8 bases from J; bases unmatched to any gene: 8. This CDR3 has 14 residues. Germline V gives CDR1 MRHNA, CDR2 SNTAGT. CDR3: CASRTGGPREKLFF. DNA of the CDR3: TGTGCCAGCAGAACAGGGGGGCCTAGAGAAAAACTGTTTTTT.

The gene calls are TRBV2 and TRBJ1-1, with 11 nucleotides matching TRBD1. CDR3 length equals 15 residues. Germline V gene lookup returns CDR1 SNHLY and CDR2 FYNNEI. V was clipped by 2 bases and J by 6 bases; unmatched bases: 5. CDR3 bases: TGTGCCAGCAGTGAATGGACAGGGGGCTTCTCTGAAGCTTTCTTT. It is translated as CASSEWTGGFSEAFF.

CDR3 loop: CASSESVWASGGAIAKNIQYF. DNA of the CDR3: TGTGCCAGCAGTGAATCGGTTTGGGCTAGCGGGGGCGCGATAGCCAAAAACATTCAGTACTTC. V and J are TRBV2 and TRBJ2-4; 10 bases line up with TRBD2. Germline lookup yields CDR1 SNHLY and CDR2 FYNNEI. J lost 0 bases, V lost 2 bases, and 16 bases had no gene match. The CDR3 loop spans 21 amino acids.

This chain connects TRBV7-2 to TRBJ2-5; D remains ambiguous. The CDR3 has 15 residues. V gave up 1 base and J gave up 7 bases, with 16 bases separating them. Germline CDR1 is SGHTA and CDR2 is FQGNSA. The CDR3 sequence is CASSLEWVSSGTQYF. The CDR3 DNA reads as TGTGCCAGCAGCTTAGAATGGGTATCCTCGGGGACCCAGTACTTC.

The chain has TRBV7-3 and TRBJ2-5, with D perhaps matching TRBD2 (5 bases). V lost 5 bases and J lost 5, with 21 bases in between. The germline gives CDR1 SGHTA, CDR2 FQGTGA. This CDR3 region has 16 residues. The CDR3 spells CASSRAAGVGLETQYF. The CDR3 DNA sequence: TGTGCCAGCAGCCGGGCGGCGGGTGTCGGTCTTGAGACCCAGTACTTC.

The V call is TRBV5-1, the J call TRBJ2-5, with a tentative D call TRBD1 (5 bases). The CDR3 extends over 14 amino acids. Germline CDR1 reads SGHRS; CDR2 reads YFSETQ. V shed 1 base and J shed 5 bases, with 12 bases lying between them. The DNA for the CDR3 is TGCGCCAGCAGCTTGAATGCAGGGATGGAGACCCAGTACTTC. Protein sequence: CASSLNAGMETQYF.

The gene calls are TRBV7-2 and TRBJ2-3, with 8 bases aligning to TRBD2. The CDR3 totals 16 residues. The germline gives CDR1 SGHTA, CDR2 FQGNSA. The junction had 4 bases not matched to a gene; V was cut back by 0 bases and J by 2 bases. As DNA, the CDR3 is TGTGCCAGCAGCTTAGCGGGGACTAGAGACACAGATACGCAGTATTTT. This sequence encodes CASSLAGTRDTDTQYF.

V is TRBV7-9 and J is TRBJ1-4; 12 bases align to TRBD1. Germline V gene sequence: CDR1 SEHNR, CDR2 FQNEAQ (reference sequence). The CDR3 is 15 amino acids. V was clipped by 5 bases and J by 8 bases; unmatched bases: 6. The CDR3 region is CASSRSGTGGEKLFF. CDR3 in DNA: TGTGCCAGCAGCCGGAGTGGGACAGGGGGCGAAAAACTGTTTTTT.

V usage is TRBV24-1 and J usage is TRBJ2-5; D unclear. The germline V gene encodes CDR1 KGHDR and CDR2 SFDVKD. Trimming removed 1 base at V and 3 bases at J, with 5 bases between. The CDR3 contains 13 residues. CDR3 bases: TGTGCCACCAGTGATTTTTGGGAAGAGACCCAGTACTTC. It encodes CATSDFWEETQYF.

V gene TRBV5-8 combines with J gene TRBJ2-2; TRBD1 aligns across 9 bases. CDR1 and CDR2 from the germline V gene are SGHTS and YDEGEE. J was trimmed by 5 bases and V by 6 bases; bases with no gene match: 8. The CDR3 is 15 amino acids. The CDR3 DNA is TGTGCCAGCAAGACCGGGACAGGGAGGACCGGGGAGCTGTTTTTT. Protein: CASKTGTGRTGELFF.

The V and J genes are TRBV6-1 and TRBJ1-4, with D possibly matching TRBD1 (5 bases). Germline CDR1 MNHNS, CDR2 SASEGT. Trimming removed 2 bases from V and 5 bases from J, with 12 bases in between. The CDR3 runs to 15 residues. The CDR3 sequence is CASSEFNRPNEKLFF. The CDR3 DNA reads as TGTGCCAGCAGTGAATTCAACAGGCCAAATGAAAAACTGTTTTTT.

The gene calls are TRBV24-1 and TRBJ2-5; possibly TRBD2 for D (7 bases). The CDR3 has 15 residues. V was clipped by 4 bases and J by 3 bases, with 14 bases between them. Germline loops: CDR1 KGHDR, CDR2 SFDVKD. CDR3 in amino acids: CATSDPGGREETQYF. The CDR3 region has the DNA TGTGCCACCAGTGACCCGGGGGGCAGGGAAGAGACCCAGTACTTC.

The chain joins TRBV15 to TRBJ2-4; weak D call: TRBD1 (6 bases). The V end lost 4 bases, the J end lost 1 base, and 8 bases lay between the germline ends. The V gene's germline CDR1 is LNHNV and CDR2 YYDKDF (reference sequence). The length of the CDR3 is 14 residues. In DNA, the CDR3 is TGTGCCACCAGCATCCAGGGGGCCAAAAACATTCAGTACTTC. It yields the protein CATSIQGAKNIQYF.

This clone was observed a few times. The genes are TRBV4-2 and TRBJ2-2, with D perhaps matching TRBD2 (6 bases). The CDR3 consists of 14 residues. Per the germline V gene, CDR1 is LGHNA and CDR2 is YNFKEQ. V was cut by 0 bases and J by 4 bases, with 6 bases left in between. CDR3 amino acids: CASSQEGLTGELFF. In DNA form, the CDR3 reads TGTGCCAGCAGCCAAGAGGGACTCACCGGGGAGCTGTTTTTT.

The rearrangement links TRBV15 to TRBJ1-5; 7 nucleotides agree with TRBD1. There are 14 residues in the CDR3. J lost 5 bases, V lost 2 bases, and 3 bases had no gene match. The V gene's germline CDR1 is LNHNV and CDR2 YYDKDF (reference sequence). The CDR3 spells CATSRQGEHQPQHF. The CDR3 DNA follows: TGTGCCACCAGCAGACAGGGGGAACATCAGCCCCAGCATTTT.